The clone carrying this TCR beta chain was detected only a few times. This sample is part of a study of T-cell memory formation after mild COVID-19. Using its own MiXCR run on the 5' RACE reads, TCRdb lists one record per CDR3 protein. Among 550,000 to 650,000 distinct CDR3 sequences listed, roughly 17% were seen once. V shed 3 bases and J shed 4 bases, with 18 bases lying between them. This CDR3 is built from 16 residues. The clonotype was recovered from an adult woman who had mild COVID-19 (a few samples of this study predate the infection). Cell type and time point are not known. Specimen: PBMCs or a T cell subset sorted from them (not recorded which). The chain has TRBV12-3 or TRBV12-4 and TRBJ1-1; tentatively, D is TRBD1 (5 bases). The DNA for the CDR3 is TGTGCCAGCAGTTTGTGGGGGGTAGGGGCGGGCACTGAAGCTTTCTTT. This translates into CASSLWGVGAGTEAFF.